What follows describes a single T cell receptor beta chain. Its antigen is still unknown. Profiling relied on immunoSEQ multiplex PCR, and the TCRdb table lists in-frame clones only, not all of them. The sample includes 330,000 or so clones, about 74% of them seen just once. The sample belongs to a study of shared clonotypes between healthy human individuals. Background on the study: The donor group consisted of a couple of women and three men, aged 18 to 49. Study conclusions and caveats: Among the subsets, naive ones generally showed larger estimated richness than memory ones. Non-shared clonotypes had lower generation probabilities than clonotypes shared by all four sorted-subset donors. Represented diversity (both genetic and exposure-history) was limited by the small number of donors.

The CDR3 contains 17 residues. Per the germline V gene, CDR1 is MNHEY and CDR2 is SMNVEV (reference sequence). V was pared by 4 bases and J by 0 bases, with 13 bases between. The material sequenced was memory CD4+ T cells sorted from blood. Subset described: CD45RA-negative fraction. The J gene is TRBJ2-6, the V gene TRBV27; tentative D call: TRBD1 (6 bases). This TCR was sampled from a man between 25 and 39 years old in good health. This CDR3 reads CASSWGHESSGANVLTF. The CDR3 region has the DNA TGTGCCAGCAGTTGGGGACACGAATCCTCTGGGGCCAACGTCCTGACTTTC. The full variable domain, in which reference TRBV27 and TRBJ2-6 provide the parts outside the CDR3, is EAQVTQNPRYLITVTGKKLTVTCSQNMNHEYMSWYRQDPGLGLRQIYYSMNVEVTDKGDVPEGYKVSRKEKRNFPLILESPSPNQTSLYFCASSWGHESSGANVLTFGAGSRLTVL.